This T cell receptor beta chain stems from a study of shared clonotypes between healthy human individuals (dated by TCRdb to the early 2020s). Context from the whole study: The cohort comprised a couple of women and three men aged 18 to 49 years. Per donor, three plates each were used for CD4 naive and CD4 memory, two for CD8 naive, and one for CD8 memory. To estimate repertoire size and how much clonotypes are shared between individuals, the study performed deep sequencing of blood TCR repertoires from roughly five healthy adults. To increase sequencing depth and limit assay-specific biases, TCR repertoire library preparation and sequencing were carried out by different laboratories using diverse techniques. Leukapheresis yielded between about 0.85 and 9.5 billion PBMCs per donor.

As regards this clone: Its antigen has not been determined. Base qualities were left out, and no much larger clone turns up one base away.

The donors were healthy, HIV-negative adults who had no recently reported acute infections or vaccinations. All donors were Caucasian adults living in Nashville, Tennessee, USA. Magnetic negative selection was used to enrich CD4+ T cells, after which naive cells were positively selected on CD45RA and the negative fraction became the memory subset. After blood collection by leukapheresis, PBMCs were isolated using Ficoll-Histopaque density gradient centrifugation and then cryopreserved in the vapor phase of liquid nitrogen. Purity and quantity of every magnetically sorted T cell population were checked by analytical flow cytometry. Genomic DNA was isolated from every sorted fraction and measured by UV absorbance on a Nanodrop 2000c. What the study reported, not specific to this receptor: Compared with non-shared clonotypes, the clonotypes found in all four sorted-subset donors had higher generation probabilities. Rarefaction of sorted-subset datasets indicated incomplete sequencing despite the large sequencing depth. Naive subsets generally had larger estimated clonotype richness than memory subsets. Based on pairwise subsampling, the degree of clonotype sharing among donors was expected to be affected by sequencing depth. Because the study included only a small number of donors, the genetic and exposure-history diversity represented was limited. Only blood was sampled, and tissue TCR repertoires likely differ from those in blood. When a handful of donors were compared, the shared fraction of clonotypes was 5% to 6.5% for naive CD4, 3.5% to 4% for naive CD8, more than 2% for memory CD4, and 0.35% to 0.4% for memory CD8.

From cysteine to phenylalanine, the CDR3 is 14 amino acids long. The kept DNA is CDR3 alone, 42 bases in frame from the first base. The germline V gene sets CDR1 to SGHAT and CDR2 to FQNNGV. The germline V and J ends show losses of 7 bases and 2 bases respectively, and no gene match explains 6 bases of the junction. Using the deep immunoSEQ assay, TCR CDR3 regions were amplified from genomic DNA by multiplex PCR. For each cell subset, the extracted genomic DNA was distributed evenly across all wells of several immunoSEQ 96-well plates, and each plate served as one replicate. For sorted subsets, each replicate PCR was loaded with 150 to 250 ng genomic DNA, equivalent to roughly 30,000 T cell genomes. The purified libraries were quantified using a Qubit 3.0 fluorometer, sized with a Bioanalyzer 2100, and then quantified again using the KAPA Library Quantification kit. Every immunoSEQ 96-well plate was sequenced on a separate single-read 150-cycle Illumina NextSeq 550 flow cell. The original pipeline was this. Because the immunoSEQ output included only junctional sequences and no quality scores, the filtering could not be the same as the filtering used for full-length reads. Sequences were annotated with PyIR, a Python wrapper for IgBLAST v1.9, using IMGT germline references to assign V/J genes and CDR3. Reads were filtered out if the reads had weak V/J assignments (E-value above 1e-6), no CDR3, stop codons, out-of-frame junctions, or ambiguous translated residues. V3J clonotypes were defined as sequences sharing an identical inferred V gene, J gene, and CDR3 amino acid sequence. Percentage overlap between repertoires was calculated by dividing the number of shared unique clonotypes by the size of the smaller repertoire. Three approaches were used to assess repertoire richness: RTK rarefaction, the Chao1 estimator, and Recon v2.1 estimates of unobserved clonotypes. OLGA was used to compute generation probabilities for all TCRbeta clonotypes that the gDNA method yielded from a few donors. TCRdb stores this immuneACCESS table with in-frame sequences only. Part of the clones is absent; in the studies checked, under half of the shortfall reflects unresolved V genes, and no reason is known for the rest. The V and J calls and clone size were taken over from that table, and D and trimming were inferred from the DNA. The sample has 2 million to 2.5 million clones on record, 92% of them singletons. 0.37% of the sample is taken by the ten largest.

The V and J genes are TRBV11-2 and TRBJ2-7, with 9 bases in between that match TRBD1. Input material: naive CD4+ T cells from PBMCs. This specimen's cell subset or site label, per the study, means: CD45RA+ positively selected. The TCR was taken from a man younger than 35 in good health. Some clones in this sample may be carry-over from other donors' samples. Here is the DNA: TGTGCCAGCATATCCCGGACAGGGGCCTACGAGCAGTACTTC. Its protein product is CASISRTGAYEQYF.